This T cell receptor (beta chain) was recovered during a study of blood T cell repertoires in COVID-19. Study as a whole: The United States, Italy and Spain were the sources of the acute and convalescent COVID-19 samples. Sources were T cells, B-cell-depleted T cells, or PBMCs; the material itself was cDNA or gDNA.

TCRdb's copy holds only in-frame clones and misses some; the assay was immunoSEQ multiplex PCR. The data hold about 300,000 clones, with around 92% observed a single time. The CDR3 runs to 18 residues. Sequenced input: peripheral blood. The chain couples TRBV7-5 to TRBJ2-7; the table assigns TRBD2, which was not confirmed against the DNA. TRBV7-5 is listed as a pseudogene. This clonotype was obtained from a man aged 18 to 29 who had recovered from COVID-19. The CDR3 here is CARSPFPILENLGYEQYF. The CDR3 DNA follows: TGTGCCAGAAGCCCTTTCCCTATACTAGAGAACCTCGGGTACGAGCAGTACTTC.